This TCR beta chain was retrieved from a study of metastatic and nonmetastatic thyroid tumors. Overall study: A comparison of repertoires was made across blood and tumor or nodule tissue from malignant and benign thyroid patients.

The V end lost 3 bases, the J end lost 4 bases, and 15 bases lay between the germline ends. CDR1 and CDR2 from the germline V gene are MNHNS and SASEGT. CDR3 length: 15 amino acids. Study-wide points: Reported TCR beta diversity, measured in blood and tumor, was significantly higher for malignant thyroid tumors than for benign nodules.

As handled by the study authors: Variation in CDR3 across clinicopathological groups served as the basis for constructing a distant-metastasis classifier in papillary thyroid cancer. TCRdb re-clonotyped the PCR reads via MiXCR. TCRdb's processing, not the study's, gives the V and J calls here. The table has tens of thousands of clones, approximately 18% seen once; the top ten hold 6.2%. A word on this clone: Its antigen is unidentified.

There were no patients who had received any treatment before thyroid surgery. The origin of this receptor is a male donor with papillary thyroid cancer or a benign thyroid nodule (not recorded which). Some clones in this sample may be carry-over from other donors' samples. This chain links TRBV6-1 with TRBJ1-2; the D gene is possibly TRBD1 (5 bases). The specimen was blood. Here the CDR3 reads CASSELQSGGYGYTF. CDR3 nucleotide sequence: TGTGCCAGCAGTGAGCTGCAGTCGGGGGGCTATGGCTACACCTTC.